Listed below are T cell receptor beta chains from one sample, sequenced in a study of CD8+ T cells in alopecia areata. Using immunoSEQ multiplex PCR, the repertoire was profiled, and TCRdb retains in-frame clones only, with some absent. This sample yields 170,000 or so clones, of which around 60% are seen a single time; 10% to 15% belongs to the top ten. The sequences come from CD8+ T cells sorted from blood, collected at week 24, from a patient treated with tofacitinib. The receptors were gathered from a human donor with alopecia areata. The CDR3 runs from the conserved cysteine through the conserved F or W. The D gene is left open where the match is weak. Only part of the rows carry a size: once, few, many, or a class if the clone is expanded.

TRBJ2-6 | . | . | TRBV5-5 | CASSSYSGANVLTF | TGTGCCAGCAGTAGTTACTCTGGGGCCAACGTCCTGACTTTC
TRBJ2-2 | . | . | TRBV14 | CASTSWGAGELFF | TGTGCCAGCACCTCGTGGGGCGCCGGGGAGCTGTTTTTT
TRBJ2-1 | . | few | TRBV19 | CASSRTRVPSVHNEQFF | TGTGCCAGTAGTCGAACCAGGGTACCATCGGTCCATAATGAGCAGTTCTTC
TRBJ1-1 | . | . | TRBV18 | CASSNWNTEAFF | TGTGCCAGCTCAAATTGGAACACTGAAGCTTTCTTT
TRBJ2-2 | . | . | TRBV20-1 | CSARFGGELFF | TGCAGTGCTAGATTCGGCGGGGAGCTGTTTTTT
TRBJ2-1 | . | . | TRBV4-2 | CASSQDRWSSYNEQFF | TGTGCCAGCAGCCAAGATCGGTGGAGCTCCTACAATGAGCAGTTCTTC
TRBJ2-5 | TRBD2 | . | TRBV5-6 | CASSGGTSGIQYF | TGTGCCAGCAGCGGTGGGACTAGCGGAATCCAGTACTTC
TRBJ2-3 | TRBD2 | . | TRBV29-1 | CSALGAGGQHTQYF | TGCAGCGCCCTTGGCGCGGGGGGGCAACATACGCAGTATTTT
TRBJ2-3 | . | few | TRBV29-1 | CSVEDQRTDTQYF | TGCAGCGTTGAAGATCAGCGCACAGATACGCAGTATTTT
TRBJ2-2 | . | many | TRBV5-1 | CASSFNTGELFF | TGCGCCAGCAGCTTCAACACCGGGGAGCTGTTTTTT
TRBJ2-7 | . | . | TRBV30 | CACRRADNTYEQYF | TGTGCCTGCAGACGAGCGGACAACACCTACGAGCAGTACTTC
TRBJ1-5 | TRBD1 | . | TRBV7-9 | CASSKAGGDQPQHF | TGTGCCAGCAGCAAGGCAGGGGGCGATCAGCCCCAGCATTTT
TRBJ2-2 | . | . | TRBV5-1 | CASSIGWPASTGELFF | TGCGCCAGCAGTATCGGGTGGCCGGCCTCCACCGGGGAGCTGTTTTTT
TRBJ1-2 | . | . | TRBV30 | CAYRDYGYTF | TGTGCCTACAGGGACTATGGCTACACCTTC